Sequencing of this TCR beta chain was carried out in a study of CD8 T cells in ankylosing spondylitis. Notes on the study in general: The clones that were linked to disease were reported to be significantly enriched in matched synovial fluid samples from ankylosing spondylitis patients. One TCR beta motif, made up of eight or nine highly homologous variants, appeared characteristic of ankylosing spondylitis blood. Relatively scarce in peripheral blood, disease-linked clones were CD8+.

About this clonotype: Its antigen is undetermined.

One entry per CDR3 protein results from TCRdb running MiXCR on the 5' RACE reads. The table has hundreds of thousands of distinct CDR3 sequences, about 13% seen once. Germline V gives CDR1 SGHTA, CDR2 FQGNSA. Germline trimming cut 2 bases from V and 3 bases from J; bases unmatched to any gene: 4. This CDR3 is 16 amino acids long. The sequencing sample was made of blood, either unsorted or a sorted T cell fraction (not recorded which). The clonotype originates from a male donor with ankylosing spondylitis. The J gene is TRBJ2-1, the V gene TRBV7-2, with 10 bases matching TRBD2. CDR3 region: CASSLKAGGLYNEQFF. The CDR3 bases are TGTGCCAGCAGCTTAAAAGCGGGAGGGCTCTACAATGAGCAGTTCTTC.